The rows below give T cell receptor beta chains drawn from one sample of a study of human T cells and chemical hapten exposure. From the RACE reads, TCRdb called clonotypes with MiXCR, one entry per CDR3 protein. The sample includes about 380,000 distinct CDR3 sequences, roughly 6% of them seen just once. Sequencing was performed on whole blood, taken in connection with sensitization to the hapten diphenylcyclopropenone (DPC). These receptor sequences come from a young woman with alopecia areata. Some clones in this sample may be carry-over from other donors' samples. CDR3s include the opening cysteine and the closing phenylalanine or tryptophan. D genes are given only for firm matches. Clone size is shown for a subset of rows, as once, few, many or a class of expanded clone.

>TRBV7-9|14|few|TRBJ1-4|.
TGTGCCAGCAGCTTAAGTCAGGGGAAAGAAAAACTGTTTTTT
CASSLSQGKEKLFF
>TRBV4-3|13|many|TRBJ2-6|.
TGCGCCAGCAGCCAGCAGAGGGCCAACGTCCTGACTTTC
CASSQQRANVLTF
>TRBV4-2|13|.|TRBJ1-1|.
TGTGCCAGCAGCCAAGATCCAGCTCCCGAAGCTTTCTTT
CASSQDPAPEAFF
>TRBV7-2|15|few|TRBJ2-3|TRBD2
TGTGCCAGCAGCTTGACTAGCTTCGTTGAAGATACGCAGTATTTT
CASSLTSFVEDTQYF
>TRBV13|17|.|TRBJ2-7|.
TGTGCCAGCAGCTCCAATGTTCCGTCGACAGACTCCTACGAGCAGTACTTC
CASSSNVPSTDSYEQYF
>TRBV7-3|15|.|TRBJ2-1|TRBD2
TGTGCCAGCAGCCCAGTAGCGGGGGGAAGGGATGAGCAGTTCTTC
CASSPVAGGRDEQFF
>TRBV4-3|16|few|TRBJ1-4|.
TGCGCCAGCAGCCCAGATTTGGGGCAGGGTAATGAAAAACTGTTTTTT
CASSPDLGQGNEKLFF
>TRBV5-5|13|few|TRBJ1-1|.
TGTGCCAGCAGCTTGGATTCCTACACTGAAGCTTTCTTT
CASSLDSYTEAFF
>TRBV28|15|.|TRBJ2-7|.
TGTGCCAGCAGTCAAAGGACGAGGGCTATATACGAGCAGTACTTC
CASSQRTRAIYEQYF
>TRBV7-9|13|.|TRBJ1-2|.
TGTGCCAGCAGCTTGGGGACGGCGTATGGCTACATCTTC
CASSLGTAYGYIF
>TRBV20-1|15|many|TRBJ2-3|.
TGCAGTGCCCCTGAGGGGGGGCTAAACACAGATACGCAGTATTTT
CSAPEGGLNTDTQYF
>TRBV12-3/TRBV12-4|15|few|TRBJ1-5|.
TGTGCCAGCAGAACCGGGACGGCCCATAATTTGCCCCAGCATTTT
CASRTGTAHNLPQHF
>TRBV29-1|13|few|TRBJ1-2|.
TGCAGCGTTGTTTTTCGTACCGCCTATGGCTACACCTTC
CSVVFRTAYGYTF
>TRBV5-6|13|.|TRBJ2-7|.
TGTGCCAGCAGCTTCCACAGGGAGTACGAGCAGTACTTC
CASSFHREYEQYF
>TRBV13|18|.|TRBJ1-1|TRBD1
TGTGCCAGCAGCATGTTACCGGGACAGGGGGCCATTCGCGATGAAGCTTTCTTT
CASSMLPGQGAIRDEAFF
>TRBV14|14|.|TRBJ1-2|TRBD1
TGTGCCAGCAGTACCGGGACAGGGGGCTATGGCTACACCTTC
CASSTGTGGYGYTF
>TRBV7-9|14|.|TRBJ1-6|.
TGTGCCAGCAGTTTCGACGTCCCTAATTCACCCCTCCACTTT
CASSFDVPNSPLHF
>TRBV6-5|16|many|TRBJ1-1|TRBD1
TGTGCCAGCAGTTACTCGTCTGGGACAGGGAGCACTGAAGCTTTCTTT
CASSYSSGTGSTEAFF
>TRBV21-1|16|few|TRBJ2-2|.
TGTGCCAGCAGCAAAGGGGGGGACACCAACACCGGGGAGCTGTTTTTT
CASSKGGDTNTGELFF
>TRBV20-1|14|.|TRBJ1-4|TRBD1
TGCAGTGCCGCCCCGACAGGGGCTAATGAAAAACTGTTTTTT
CSAAPTGANEKLFF
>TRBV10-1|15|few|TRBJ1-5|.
TGCGCCAGCATTTTCAGGGACGGCCGGAATCAGCCCCAGCATTTT
CASIFRDGRNQPQHF
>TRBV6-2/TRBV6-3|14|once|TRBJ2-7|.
TGTGCCAGCAGTTACTCGAGTAGTGACTACGAGCAGTACTTC
CASSYSSSDYEQYF
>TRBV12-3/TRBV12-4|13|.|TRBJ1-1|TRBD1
TGTGCCAGCAGCTGGGGACAGGCTCTGGGAGCTTTCTTT
CASSWGQALGAFF
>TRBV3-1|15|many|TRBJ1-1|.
TGTGCCAGCAGCCATCGGGGCAGGGCGGGTACTGAAGCTTTCTTT
CASSHRGRAGTEAFF
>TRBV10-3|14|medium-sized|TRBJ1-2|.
TGTGCCATCAGCGCCGGGTCTTCTAACTATGGCTACACCTTC
CAISAGSSNYGYTF
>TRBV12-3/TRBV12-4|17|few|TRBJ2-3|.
TGTGCCAGCAGTTTAATCCCCACCGAGGATGGGGGTGATACGCAGTATTTT
CASSLIPTEDGGDTQYF
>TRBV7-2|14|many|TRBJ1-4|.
TGTGCCAGCAGCCTAATTGCAACTAATGAAAAACTGTTTTTT
CASSLIATNEKLFF
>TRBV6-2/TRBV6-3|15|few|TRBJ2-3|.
TGTGCCAGCAGTTACTCGTCGCGGGACACAGATACGCAGTATTTT
CASSYSSRDTDTQYF
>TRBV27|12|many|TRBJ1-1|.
TGTGCCAGTCGAAAAGGGAACACTGAAGCTTTCTTT
CASRKGNTEAFF
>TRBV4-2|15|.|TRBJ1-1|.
TGTGCCAGCAGCCAAGATCTCGGCTCGTACACTGAAGCTTTCTTT
CASSQDLGSYTEAFF
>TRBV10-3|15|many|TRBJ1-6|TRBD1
TGTGCCATCAGTGAGGGGCAGGGGGCTGGTTCACCCCTCCACTTT
CAISEGQGAGSPLHF
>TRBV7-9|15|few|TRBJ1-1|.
TGTGCCAGCAGCACGACAGACAGGAGGAACACTGAAGCTTTCTTT
CASSTTDRRNTEAFF
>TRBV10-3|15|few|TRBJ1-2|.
TGTGCCATCAGTCCCCCCGGTTGGACACACTATGGCTACACCTTC
CAISPPGWTHYGYTF
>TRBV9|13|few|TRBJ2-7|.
TGTGCCAGCAGCCCTCCGGACGGGTACGAGCAGTACTTC
CASSPPDGYEQYF
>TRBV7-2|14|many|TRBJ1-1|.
TGTGCCAGCAGCATAAGACAGAAAAACACTGAAGCTTTCTTT
CASSIRQKNTEAFF
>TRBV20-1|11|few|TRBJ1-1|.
TGCAGTGCTACTTGGAACACTGAAGCTTTCTTT
CSATWNTEAFF
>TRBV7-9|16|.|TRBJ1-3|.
TGTGCCAGCAGCCCCCCGGGTCCCGAGGAGAGAAACACCATATATTTT
CASSPPGPEERNTIYF
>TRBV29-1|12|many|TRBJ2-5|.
TGCAGCGTCCAGGGAAAGGGAGAGACCCAGTACTTC
CSVQGKGETQYF
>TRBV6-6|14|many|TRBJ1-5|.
TGTGCCAGCAGTTACTCAGGGCGAGATCAGCCCCAGCATTTT
CASSYSGRDQPQHF
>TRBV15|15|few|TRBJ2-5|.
TGTGCCACCAGCAGAGATCTGGCGCTACAAGAGACCCAGTACTTC
CATSRDLALQETQYF
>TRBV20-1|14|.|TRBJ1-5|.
TGCAGTGCTATAGGGAGAATGAGCAATCAGCCACAGCATTTT
CSAIGRMSNQPQHF